Reported below is one T cell receptor beta chain. Its antigen is unidentified. The sample comes from a study of cytomegalovirus exposure and HLA in healthy donors. Both 60 Vbeta primers and 13 Jbeta primers went into the PCR. The repertoire was sequenced with immunoSEQ multiplex PCR; TCRdb's copy has only in-frame clones and lacks some. The data hold hundreds of thousands of clones, with more than 80% observed a single time. Study-level results: V segments that were indistinguishable, TRBV6-2 and TRBV6-3 among them, were omitted from analysis. The study found most TCR sequences rare, yet found some public TCRs in many donors. Per a prior analysis, the majority of TCR beta V segments were productive roughly 87% or roughly 30% of the time.

Germline V gene data show CDR1 as SGDLS and CDR2 as YYNGEE. Trimming pared 4 bases from V and 5 bases from J, leaving 18 bases between. The CDR3 is made up of 15 amino acids. Healthy individuals who donated bone marrow served as the donors. Sample: PBMCs. The V gene is TRBV9, the J gene TRBJ1-2; D might be TRBD1 (6 bases). This receptor was identified in a man aged 25 to 40 in good health and CMV-seronegative. Here the CDR3 DNA reads TGTGCCAGCAGCCCAGCCGCGGGGGCAGAGTATGGCTACACCTTC. Protein: CASSPAAGAEYGYTF.